This TCR beta chain came from a study of post-analysis software for immune sequencing data. V dropped 3 bases and J dropped 5; count of bases not matched to a gene: 5. CDR3 length: 15 amino acids. Germline CDR1 is ENHRY and CDR2 is SYGVKD. Each TCR beta cDNA library carried unique molecular identifiers. TCRdb passed the PCR reads through MiXCR, listing each CDR3 protein once. In the table there are roughly 600,000 distinct CDR3 sequences, roughly 46% of which are singletons. With respect to this clonotype: The antigen is not known.

Study-wide points: Normalized Chao1 diversity in multiple sclerosis patients fell significantly below that of controls. Patients used several TRBV segments, including TRBV5-6, TRBV5-1 and TRBV20-1, more often than controls.

The gene calls are TRBV10-3 and TRBJ2-5; the match to TRBD2 covers 11 bases. This TCR was recovered from a girl aged 5-17 years with multiple sclerosis. Source material: blood. Here the CDR3 DNA reads TGTGCCATCAGTGACGAGGCTAGCGGGGGGGAGACCCAGTACTTC. It translates to CAISDEASGGETQYF.